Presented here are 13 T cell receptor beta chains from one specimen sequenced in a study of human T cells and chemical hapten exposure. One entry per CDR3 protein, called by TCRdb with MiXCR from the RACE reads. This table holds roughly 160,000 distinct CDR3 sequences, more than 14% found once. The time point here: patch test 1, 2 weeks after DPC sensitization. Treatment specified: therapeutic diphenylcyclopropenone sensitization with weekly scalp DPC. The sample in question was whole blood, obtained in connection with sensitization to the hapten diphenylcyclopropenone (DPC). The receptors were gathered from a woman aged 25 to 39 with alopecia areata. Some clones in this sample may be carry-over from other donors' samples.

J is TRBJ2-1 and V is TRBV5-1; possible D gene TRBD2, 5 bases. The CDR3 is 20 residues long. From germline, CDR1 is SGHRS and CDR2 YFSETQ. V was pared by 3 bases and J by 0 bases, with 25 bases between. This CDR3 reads CASSSSRTAERSNSYNEQFF. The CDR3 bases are TGCGCCAGCAGCTCCTCGCGTACGGCGGAGCGGAGCAACTCCTACAATGAGCAGTTCTTC.

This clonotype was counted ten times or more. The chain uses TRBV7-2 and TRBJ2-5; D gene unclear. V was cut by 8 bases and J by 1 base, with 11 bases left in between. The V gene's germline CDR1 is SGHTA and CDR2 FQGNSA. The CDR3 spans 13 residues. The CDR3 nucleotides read TGTGCCAGCGGGGTGGGCCGCCAAGAGACCCAGTACTTC. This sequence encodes CASGVGRQETQYF.

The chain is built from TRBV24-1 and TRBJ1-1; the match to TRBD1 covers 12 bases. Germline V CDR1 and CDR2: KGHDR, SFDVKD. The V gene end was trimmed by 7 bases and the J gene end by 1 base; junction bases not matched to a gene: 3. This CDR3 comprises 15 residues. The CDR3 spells CATRGTGGWNTEAFF. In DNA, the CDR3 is TGTGCCACCAGAGGGACAGGGGGCTGGAACACTGAAGCTTTCTTT.

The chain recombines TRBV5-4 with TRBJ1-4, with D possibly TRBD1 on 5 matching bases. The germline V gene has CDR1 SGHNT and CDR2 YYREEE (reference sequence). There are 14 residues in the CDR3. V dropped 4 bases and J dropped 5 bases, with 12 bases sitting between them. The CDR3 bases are TGTGCCAGCAGCCCAGACAGCACCAATGAAAAACTGTTTTTT. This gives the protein CASSPDSTNEKLFF.

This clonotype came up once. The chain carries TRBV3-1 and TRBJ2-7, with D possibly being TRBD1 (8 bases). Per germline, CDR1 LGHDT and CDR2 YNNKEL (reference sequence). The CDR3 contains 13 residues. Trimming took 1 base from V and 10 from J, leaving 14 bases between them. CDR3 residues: CASSQVTGGVQYF. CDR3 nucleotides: TGTGCCAGCAGCCAAGTAACAGGGGGGGTCCAGTACTTC.

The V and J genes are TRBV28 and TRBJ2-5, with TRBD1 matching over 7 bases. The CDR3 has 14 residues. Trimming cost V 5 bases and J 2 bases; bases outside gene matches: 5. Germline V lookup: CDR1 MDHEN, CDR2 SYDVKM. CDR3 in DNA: TGTGCCAGCAGTCGCTCCAGGGGGCAAGAGACCCAGTACTTC. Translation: CASSRSRGQETQYF.

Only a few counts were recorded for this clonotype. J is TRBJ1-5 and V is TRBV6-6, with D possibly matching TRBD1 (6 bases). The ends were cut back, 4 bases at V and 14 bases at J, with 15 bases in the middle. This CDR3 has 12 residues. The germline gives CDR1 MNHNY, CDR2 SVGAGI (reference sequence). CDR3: CASSSSSQGKHF. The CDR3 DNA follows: TGTGCCAGCAGTTCTTCCTCGCAGGGGAAGCATTTT.

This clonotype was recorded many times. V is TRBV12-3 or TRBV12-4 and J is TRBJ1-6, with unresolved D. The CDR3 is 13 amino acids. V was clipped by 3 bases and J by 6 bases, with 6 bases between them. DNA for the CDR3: TGTGCCAGCAGTTTGGGTGGTAATTCACCCCTCCACTTT. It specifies CASSLGGNSPLHF.

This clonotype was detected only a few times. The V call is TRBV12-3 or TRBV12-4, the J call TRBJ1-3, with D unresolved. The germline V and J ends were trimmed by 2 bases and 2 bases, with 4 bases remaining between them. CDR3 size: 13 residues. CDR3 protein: CASSLLAGNTIYF. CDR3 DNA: TGTGCCAGCAGTTTATTGGCTGGAAACACCATATATTTT.

CDR3 nucleotides: TGTGCCAGCAGCTTAGAGGGGACAGGCCACTACGAGCAGTACTTC. Amino acids: CASSLEGTGHYEQYF. The chain is built from TRBV7-9 and TRBJ2-7, with 8 bases lining up with TRBD1. The CDR3 loop spans 15 amino acids. In germline, CDR1 is SEHNR, CDR2 FQNEAQ (reference sequence). V was pared by 1 base and J by 3 bases, with 5 bases of the junction left unmatched.

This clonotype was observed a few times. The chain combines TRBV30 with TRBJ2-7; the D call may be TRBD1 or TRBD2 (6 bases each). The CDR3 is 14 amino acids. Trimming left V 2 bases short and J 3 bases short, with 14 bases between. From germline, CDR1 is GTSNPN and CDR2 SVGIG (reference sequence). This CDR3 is CAWSTWGAIYEQYF. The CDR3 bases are TGTGCCTGGAGTACCTGGGGGGCAATCTACGAGCAGTACTTC.

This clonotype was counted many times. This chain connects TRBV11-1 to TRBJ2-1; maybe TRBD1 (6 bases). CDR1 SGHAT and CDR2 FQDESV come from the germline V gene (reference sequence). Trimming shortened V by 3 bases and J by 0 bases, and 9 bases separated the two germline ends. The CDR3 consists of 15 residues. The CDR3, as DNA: TGTGCCAGCAGCTTCGGGGACACCTCCTACAATGAGCAGTTCTTC. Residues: CASSFGDTSYNEQFF. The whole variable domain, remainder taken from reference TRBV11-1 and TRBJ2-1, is EAEVAQSPRYKITEKSQAVAFWCDPISGHATLYWYRQILGQGPELLVQFQDESVVDDSQLPKDRFSAERLKGVDSTLKIQPAELGDSAMYLCASSFGDTSYNEQFFGPGTRLTVL.

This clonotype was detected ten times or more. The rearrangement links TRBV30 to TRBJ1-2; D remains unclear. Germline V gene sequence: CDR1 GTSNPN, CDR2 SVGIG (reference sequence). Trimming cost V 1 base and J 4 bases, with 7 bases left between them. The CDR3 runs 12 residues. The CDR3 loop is CAWSGAFYGYTF. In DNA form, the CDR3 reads TGTGCCTGGAGTGGGGCCTTCTATGGCTACACCTTC. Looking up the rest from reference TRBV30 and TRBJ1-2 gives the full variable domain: SQTIHQWPATLVQPVGSPLSLECTVEGTSNPNLYWYRQAAGRGLQLLFYSVGIGQISSEVPQNLSASRPQDRQFILSSKKLLLSDSGFYLCAWSGAFYGYTFGSGTRLTVV.